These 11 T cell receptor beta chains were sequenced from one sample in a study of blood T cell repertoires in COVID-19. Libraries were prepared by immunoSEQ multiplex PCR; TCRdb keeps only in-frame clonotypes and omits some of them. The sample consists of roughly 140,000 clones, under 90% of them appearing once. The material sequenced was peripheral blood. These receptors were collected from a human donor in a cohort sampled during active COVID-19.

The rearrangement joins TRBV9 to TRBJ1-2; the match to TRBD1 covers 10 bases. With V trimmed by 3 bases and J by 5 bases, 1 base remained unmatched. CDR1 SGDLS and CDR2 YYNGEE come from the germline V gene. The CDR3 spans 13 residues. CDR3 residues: CASSEGQGYGYTF. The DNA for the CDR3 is TGTGCCAGCAGCGAGGGACAGGGGTATGGCTACACCTTC.

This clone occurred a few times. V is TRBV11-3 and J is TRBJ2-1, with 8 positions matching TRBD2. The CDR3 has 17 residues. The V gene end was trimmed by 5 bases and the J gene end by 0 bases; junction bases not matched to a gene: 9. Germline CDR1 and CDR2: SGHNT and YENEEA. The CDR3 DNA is TGTGCCAGCAGCGCGAGCGGGGGTGCCTACTCCTACAATGAGCAGTTCTTC. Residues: CASSASGGAYSYNEQFF.

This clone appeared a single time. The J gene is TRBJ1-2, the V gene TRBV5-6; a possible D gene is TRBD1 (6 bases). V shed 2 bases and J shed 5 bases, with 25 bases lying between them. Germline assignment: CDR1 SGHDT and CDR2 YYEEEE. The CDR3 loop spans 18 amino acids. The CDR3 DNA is TGTGCCAGCAGCTTCCGAAAGGGGGACATGACGTATGGGTATGGCTACACCTTC. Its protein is CASSFRKGDMTYGYGYTF.

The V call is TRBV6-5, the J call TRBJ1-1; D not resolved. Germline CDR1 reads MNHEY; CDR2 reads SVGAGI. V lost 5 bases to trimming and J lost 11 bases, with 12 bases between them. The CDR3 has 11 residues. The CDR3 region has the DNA TGTGCCAGCAGTAACCGGCTGGAGGCTTTCTTT. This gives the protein CASSNRLEAFF.

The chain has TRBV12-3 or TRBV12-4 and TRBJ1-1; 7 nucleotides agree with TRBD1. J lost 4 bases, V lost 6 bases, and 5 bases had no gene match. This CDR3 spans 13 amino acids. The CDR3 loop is CASRTGRSTEAFF. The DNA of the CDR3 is TGTGCCAGCAGGACAGGGCGAAGCACTGAAGCTTTCTTT.

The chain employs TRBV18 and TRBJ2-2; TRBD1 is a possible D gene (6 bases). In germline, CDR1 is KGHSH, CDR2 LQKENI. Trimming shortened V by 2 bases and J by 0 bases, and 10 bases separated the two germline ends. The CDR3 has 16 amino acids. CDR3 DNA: TGTGCCAGCTCACCAACTCAGGGGTCGAACACCGGGGAGCTGTTTTTT. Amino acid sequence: CASSPTQGSNTGELFF.

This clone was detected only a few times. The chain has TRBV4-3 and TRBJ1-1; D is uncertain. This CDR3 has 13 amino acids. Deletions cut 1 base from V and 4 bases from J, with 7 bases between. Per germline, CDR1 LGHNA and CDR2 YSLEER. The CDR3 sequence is CASSQGAFTEAFF. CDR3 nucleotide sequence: TGCGCCAGCAGCCAAGGCGCGTTCACTGAAGCTTTCTTT.

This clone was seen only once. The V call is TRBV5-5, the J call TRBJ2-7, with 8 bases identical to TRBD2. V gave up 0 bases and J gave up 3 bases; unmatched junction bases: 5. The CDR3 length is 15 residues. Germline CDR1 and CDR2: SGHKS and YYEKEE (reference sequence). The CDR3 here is CASSLVGSGNYEQYF. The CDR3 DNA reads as TGTGCCAGCAGCTTGGTGGGTAGCGGGAACTACGAGCAGTACTTC. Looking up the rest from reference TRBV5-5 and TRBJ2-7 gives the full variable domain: DAGVTQSPTHLIKTRGQQVTLRCSPISGHKSVSWYQQVLGQGPQFIFQYYEKEERGRGNFPDRFSARQFPNYSSELNVNALLLGDSALYLCASSLVGSGNYEQYFGPGTRLTVT.

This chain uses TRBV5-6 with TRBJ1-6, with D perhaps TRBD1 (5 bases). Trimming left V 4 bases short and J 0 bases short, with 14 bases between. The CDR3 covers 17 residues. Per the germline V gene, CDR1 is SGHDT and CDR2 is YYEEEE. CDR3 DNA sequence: TGTGCCAGCAGCCGTGGGGGGAGGAGCTCCTATAATTCACCCCTCCACTTT. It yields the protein CASSRGGRSSYNSPLHF.

The CDR3: CASSLPPGGNYNEQFF. As DNA, the CDR3 is TGTGCCAGCAGCCTCCCGCCGGGGGGAAACTACAATGAGCAGTTCTTC. The chain employs TRBV3-1 (or the pseudogene TRBV3-2) and TRBJ2-1, with TRBD2 identical over 7 bases. This CDR3 spans 16 amino acids. Losses at the gene ends were 4 bases for V and 3 bases for J; bases not matched to a gene: 9. Germline V gives CDR1 LGHDT, CDR2 YNNKEL (reference sequence).

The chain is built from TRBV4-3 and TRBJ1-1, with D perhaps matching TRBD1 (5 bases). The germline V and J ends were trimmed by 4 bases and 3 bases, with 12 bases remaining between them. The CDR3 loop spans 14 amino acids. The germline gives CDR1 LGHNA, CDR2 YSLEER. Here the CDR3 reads CASSLSRAYTEAFF. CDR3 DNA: TGCGCCAGCAGCCTTTCCAGGGCTTACACTGAAGCTTTCTTT.